This T cell receptor beta chain was captured by sequencing in a study of blood T cells in healthy people across ages. Study at large: Capture via template switching afforded approximately one barcoded beta molecule per two T cells. Whole-study findings and limits: Unknown donor CMV status possibly confounded expanded clonotype changes. It was the long-lived donors that had more naive CD4+ cells and higher diversity than aged donors.

For this clonotype: Its antigen is not identified.

The V gene lost 6 bases and the J gene lost 2 bases, with 17 bases spanning the gap. The CDR3 covers 15 residues. Per the germline V gene, CDR1 is SGHVS and CDR2 is FQNEAQ. Individuals who donated were healthy Caucasians from Russia aged roughly 6 to 100. A second about 6 to 12 cycle PCR used barcoded and J-beta primers. TCRdb fed the 5' RACE reads into MiXCR, producing one record per CDR3 protein. The data contain roughly 1.7 million distinct CDR3 sequences, around 36% of them singletons. This receptor was obtained from a woman aged 25 to 39 in good health. This chain uses TRBV7-8 with TRBJ2-7, with D perhaps assigned TRBD1 or TRBD2 (5 bases each). Sequencing was carried out using blood. CDR3 nucleotide sequence: TGTGCCAGCAGTCACAGAGGGGACGGCACCTACGAGCAGTACTTC. Translated, it gives CASSHRGDGTYEQYF.